What follows are 27 T cell receptor beta chains derived from one specimen sequenced in a study of cytomegalovirus exposure and HLA in healthy donors. The PCR had 60 Vbeta and 13 Jbeta primers. The table came from immunoSEQ multiplex PCR; TCRdb's copy has only in-frame clones and leaves some out. The sample gives some 120,000 clones, around 70% of which show up once; around 7% is in the top ten. The sample comprised PBMCs. Every receptor here comes from a man aged 35 to 55 in good health and CMV-seropositive.

The chain uses TRBV5-5 and TRBJ1-3; D may be TRBD1 (5 bases). CDR3 length equals 16 residues. Germline V gene sequence: CDR1 SGHKS, CDR2 YYEKEE (reference sequence). Trimming removed 0 bases at V and 0 bases at J, with 10 bases between. This chain's CDR3 is CASSLGGVLSGNTIYF. In DNA form, the CDR3 reads TGTGCCAGCAGCTTGGGGGGGGTCCTCTCTGGAAACACCATATATTTT.

The chain combines TRBV9 with TRBJ2-6; D is possibly TRBD2 (6 bases). CDR3 length: 17 amino acids. V dropped 3 bases and J dropped 0 bases, with 13 bases sitting between them. Germline V CDR1 and CDR2: SGDLS, YYNGEE. CDR3 DNA: TGTGCCAGCAGCGACCGGAGGGCGGGCTCTGGGGCCAACGTCCTGACTTTC. As protein: CASSDRRAGSGANVLTF. The full variable domain, completed using reference TRBV9 and TRBJ2-6, is DSGVTQTPKHLITATGQRVTLRCSPRSGDLSVYWYQQSLDQGLQFLIQYYNGEERAKGNILERFSAQQFPDLHSELNLSSLELGDSALYFCASSDRRAGSGANVLTFGAGSRLTVL.

The J gene is TRBJ2-1, the V gene TRBV5-1; 9 bases match TRBD1. The junction had 7 bases not matched to a gene; V was cut back by 3 bases and J by 6 bases. The germline V gene encodes CDR1 SGHRS and CDR2 YFSETQ. This CDR3 is 15 amino acids long. The CDR3 is CASSSGTGSGNEQFF. Here the CDR3 DNA reads TGCGCCAGCAGCTCAGGGACAGGGAGTGGCAATGAGCAGTTCTTC.

A few counts support this clone. The chain joins TRBV14 to TRBJ1-6; D not resolved. CDR1 and CDR2 (germline): SGHDN, FVKESK. Deletions cut 1 base from V and 6 bases from J, with 19 bases between. This CDR3 contains 18 residues. The CDR3 spells CASSQGIAATRSNSPLHF. The CDR3 bases are TGTGCCAGCAGCCAAGGGATCGCAGCTACGAGGTCTAATTCACCCCTCCACTTT.

The gene calls are TRBV29-1 and TRBJ2-1; 10 nucleotides match TRBD1. Trimming removed 7 bases from V and 4 bases from J; junction bases left unmatched: 4. This CDR3 is built from 13 residues. Per the germline V gene, CDR1 is SQVTM and CDR2 is ANQGSEA. The CDR3 region has the DNA TGCAGCGGGACAGGGGGACCATACAATGAGCAGTTCTTC. Translated, it gives CSGTGGPYNEQFF.

The V and J genes are TRBV11-3 and TRBJ1-1, with TRBD1 matching 8 bases. Germline CDR1 reads SGHNT; CDR2 reads YENEEA. With 5 bases clipped from V and 2 bases from J, the junction kept 4 bases outside the gene matches. The CDR3 spans 14 residues. The CDR3 sequence: CASSRDRKNTEAFF. The CDR3 nucleotides are TGTGCCAGCAGCCGGGACAGGAAAAACACTGAAGCTTTCTTT.

V is TRBV7-2 and J is TRBJ1-2; 8 nucleotides match TRBD1. Germline assignment: CDR1 SGHTA and CDR2 FQGNSA. The CDR3 is 13 amino acids. V lost 4 bases, J lost 6 bases, and 4 bases stayed unmatched. The DNA of the CDR3 is TGTGCCAGCAGCTCCTGGACAGGGAATGGCTACACCTTC. Translating it yields CASSSWTGNGYTF.

The chain uses TRBV19 and TRBJ2-5, with TRBD2 as a possible D gene (5 bases). Between the trimmed V and J ends, which lost 5 bases and 2 bases, there was a span of 15 bases. The CDR3 is 15 amino acids. CDR1 and CDR2 from the germline V gene are LNHDA and SQIVND (reference sequence). CDR3 in DNA: TGTGCCAGTAGTGGAATCGGGGAAACTCAAGAGACCCAGTACTTC. This encodes CASSGIGETQETQYF.

This sequence joins TRBV27 and TRBJ1-2, with D maybe TRBD1 (6 bases). V lost 6 bases to trimming and J lost 1 base, with 12 bases between them. The CDR3 sequence is 14 residues long. Germline V gene data show CDR1 as MNHEY and CDR2 as SMNVEV (reference sequence). CDR3 nucleotides: TGTGCCAGCAGGAGGACAGTTGATAACTATGGCTACACCTTC. The encoded protein is CASRRTVDNYGYTF.

This chain uses TRBV19 with TRBJ2-1; 11 positions match TRBD1. The germline CDR1 and CDR2 sequences are LNHDA and SQIVND (reference sequence). The CDR3 length is 16 residues. Losses at the gene ends were 1 base for V and 8 bases for J; bases not matched to a gene: 7. The CDR3: CASSIGSGQGVDEQFF. The CDR3 nucleotides read TGTGCCAGTAGTATAGGGTCGGGACAGGGGGTCGATGAGCAGTTCTTC.

The V and J genes are TRBV6-1 and TRBJ1-2, with a possible D match to TRBD1 (6 bases). V lost 0 bases and J lost 4, with 12 bases in between. The CDR3 is 15 residues long. Per germline, CDR1 MNHNS and CDR2 SASEGT. CDR3 residues: CASSEAGGHGYGYTF. CDR3 DNA: TGTGCCAGCAGTGAAGCGGGGGGGCACGGCTATGGCTACACCTTC.

J is TRBJ1-1 and V is TRBV29-1; D remains ambiguous. This CDR3 has 13 residues. Trimming took 6 bases from V and 2 from J, leaving 13 bases between them. From germline, CDR1 is SQVTM and CDR2 ANQGSEA. CDR3 bases: TGCAGCGTGCACCAAGCAATCAACACTGAAGCTTTCTTT. Amino acids: CSVHQAINTEAFF.

The chain joins TRBV29-1 to TRBJ2-3, with 10 bases aligning to TRBD2. CDR1 is SQVTM and CDR2 is ANQGSEA in the germline V gene. This CDR3 is built from 16 residues. V trimming: 6 bases; J trimming: 4 bases; junction bases outside the gene matches: 13. In DNA form, the CDR3 reads TGCAGCGTCGACGGGACTAGCGTTAATTTCGCAGATACGCAGTATTTT. This gives the protein CSVDGTSVNFADTQYF.

The CDR3: CASILIMLLGYTF. In nucleotides, the CDR3 is TGTGCCAGCATCCTCATAATGCTACTTGGCTACACCTTC. The V and J genes are TRBV6-1 and TRBJ1-2; D call uncertain. The V gene lost 7 bases and the J gene lost 7 bases, with 16 bases spanning the gap. CDR1 MNHNS and CDR2 SASEGT come from the germline V gene. CDR3 size: 13 residues.

This clone has more than one count but fewer than ten. The rearrangement uses TRBV10-3 and TRBJ2-7; 7 bases are shared with TRBD1. The CDR3 runs to 15 residues. CDR1 ENHRY and CDR2 SYGVKD come from the germline V gene. The junction had 14 bases not matched to a gene; V was cut back by 8 bases and J by 4 bases. The CDR3 sequence: CAIASWDSLLYEQYF. CDR3 nucleotide sequence: TGTGCCATCGCGTCGTGGGACAGCTTACTGTACGAGCAGTACTTC.

The genes are TRBV19 and TRBJ2-7; D remains unclear. Trimming shortened V by 3 bases and J by 1 base, and 13 bases separated the two germline ends. The CDR3 is 15 residues long. Germline CDR1 LNHDA, CDR2 SQIVND (reference sequence). The chain's CDR3 is CASSMSETFSYEQYF. The CDR3 DNA reads TGTGCCAGTAGTATGTCTGAGACTTTTTCCTACGAGCAGTACTTC.

The genes are TRBV10-3 and TRBJ1-1, with D hard to call. With 7 bases removed from V and 10 bases from J, the gap between germline ends came to 19 bases. The germline CDR1 and CDR2 sequences are ENHRY and SYGVKD. The CDR3 has 13 residues. CDR3 bases: TGTGCCATCACCGACGCCCCGGGGTCTGGAGCTTTCTTT. Protein sequence: CAITDAPGSGAFF.

J is TRBJ2-2 and V is TRBV21-1; TRBD2 was called by the table and not checked on the DNA. TRBV21-1 is an annotated pseudogene. The CDR3 spans 19 residues. CDR3 coding DNA: TGTGCCAGCAGCAAGCCGGGACTAGCGGGAACCGCGGGGACCGGGGAGCTGTTTTTT. Translating it yields CASSKPGLAGTAGTGELFF.

V and J are TRBV9 and TRBJ2-1; 10 positions agree with TRBD2. This CDR3 spans 16 amino acids. Germline V gene lookup returns CDR1 SGDLS and CDR2 YYNGEE. V gave up 5 bases and J gave up 4 bases; unmatched junction bases: 9. CDR3 amino acids: CASSYASGSRYNEQFF. The CDR3 DNA sequence: TGTGCCAGCAGTTACGCTAGCGGGAGTCGGTACAATGAGCAGTTCTTC.

The genes are TRBV7-9 and TRBJ2-7; D remains ambiguous. Germline V CDR1 and CDR2: SEHNR, FQNEAQ (reference sequence). CDR3 length equals 15 residues. Trimming left V 3 bases short and J 0 bases short, with 12 bases between. The CDR3 sequence: CASSFLGLLSYEQYF. CDR3 in DNA: TGTGCCAGCAGCTTTCTCGGGTTACTCTCCTACGAGCAGTACTTC.

The chain combines TRBV6-5 with TRBJ1-6; unclear D gene. Trimming took 2 bases from V and 10 from J, leaving 9 bases between them. This CDR3 region has 13 residues. CDR1 is MNHEY and CDR2 is SVGAGI in the germline V gene. CDR3 amino acids: CASSYEELSPLHF. The CDR3 DNA reads as TGTGCCAGCAGTTACGAAGAGCTGTCACCCCTCCACTTT.

The rearrangement uses TRBV7-6 and TRBJ2-5, with 8 bases fitting TRBD1. Germline V gives CDR1 SGHVS, CDR2 FNYEAQ. V shed 1 base, J shed 5 bases, and the junction held 6 bases outside the gene matches. The CDR3 contains 15 residues. The CDR3 coding sequence is TGTGCCAGCAGCTTAGTCGGCAGGGGGCGGGAGACCCAGTACTTC. It is translated as CASSLVGRGRETQYF.

This clone was seen a few times. V and J are TRBV30 and TRBJ1-2, with a tentative D call TRBD1 (5 bases). Germline values: CDR1 GTSNPN, CDR2 SVGIG (reference sequence). The V end was cut by 2 bases, the J end by 7 bases, with 8 bases between. This CDR3 has 11 residues. CDR3 in DNA: TGTGCCTGGAGTCACGGGGGTGGCTACACCTTC. Translation: CAWSHGGGYTF.

This clone was found once. This chain uses TRBV5-8 with TRBJ2-5; D not resolved. Germline assignment: CDR1 SGHTS and CDR2 YDEGEE. Trimming pared 4 bases from V and 5 bases from J, leaving 15 bases between. The CDR3 loop spans 14 amino acids. CDR3 nucleotide sequence: TGTGCCAGCAGCCTCTTACTGGCCGGGGAGACCCAGTACTTC. As protein: CASSLLLAGETQYF. Based on the CDR3 plus reference TRBV5-8 and TRBJ2-5, the full variable domain is EAGVTQSPTHLIKTRGQQATLRCSPISGHTSVYWYQQALGLGLQFLLWYDEGEERNRGNFPPRFSGRQFPNYSSELNVNALELEDSALYLCASSLLLAGETQYFGPGTRLLVL.

The rearrangement uses TRBV19 and TRBJ2-5; 10 positions match TRBD2. The CDR3 is 16 amino acids. Per germline, CDR1 LNHDA and CDR2 SQIVND (reference sequence). V gave up 4 bases and J gave up 2 bases; unmatched junction bases: 7. CDR3 nucleotide sequence: TGTGCCAGTAGTAATTTAGCGGGGGGTTGGCAAGAGACCCAGTACTTC. This codes for CASSNLAGGWQETQYF. Supplemented by reference TRBV19 and TRBJ2-5, the full variable domain reads DGGITQSPKYLFRKEGQNVTLSCEQNLNHDAMYWYRQDPGQGLRLIYYSQIVNDFQKGDIAEGYSVSREKKESFPLTVTSAQKNPTAFYLCASSNLAGGWQETQYFGPGTRLLVL.

This clone was observed a single time. The CDR3 is CASSPPGQNNEKLFF. CDR3 bases: TGCGCCAGCAGCCCGCCGGGACAGAATAATGAAAAACTGTTTTTT. The chain links TRBV4-1 to TRBJ1-4; TRBD1 aligns across 7 bases. Germline assignment: CDR1 MGHRA and CDR2 YSYEKL. The CDR3 length is 15 residues. Losses at the gene ends were 4 bases for V and 4 bases for J; bases not matched to a gene: 6.

This chain links TRBV27 with TRBJ2-1; unclear D gene. Deletions cut 3 bases from V and 5 bases from J, with 8 bases between. Germline V gives CDR1 MNHEY, CDR2 SMNVEV (reference sequence). This CDR3 comprises 13 residues. The CDR3 DNA follows: TGTGCCAGCAGTTTCCTATCCGACAATGAGCAGTTCTTC. It translates to CASSFLSDNEQFF.